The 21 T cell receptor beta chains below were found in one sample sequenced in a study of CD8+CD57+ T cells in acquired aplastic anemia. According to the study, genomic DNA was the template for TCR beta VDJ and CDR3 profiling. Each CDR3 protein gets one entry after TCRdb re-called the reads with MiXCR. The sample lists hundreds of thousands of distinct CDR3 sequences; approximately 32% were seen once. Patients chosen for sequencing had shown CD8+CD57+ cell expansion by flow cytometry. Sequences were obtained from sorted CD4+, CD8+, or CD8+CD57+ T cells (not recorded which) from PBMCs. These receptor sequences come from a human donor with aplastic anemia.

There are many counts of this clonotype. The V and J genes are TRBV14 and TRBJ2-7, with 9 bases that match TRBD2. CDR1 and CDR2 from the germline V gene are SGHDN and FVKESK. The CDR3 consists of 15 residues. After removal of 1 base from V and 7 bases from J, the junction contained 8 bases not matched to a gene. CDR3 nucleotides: TGTGCCAGCAGCCAAGCAATAGCGGGAGTTCGGGAGCAGTACTTC. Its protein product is CASSQAIAGVREQYF.

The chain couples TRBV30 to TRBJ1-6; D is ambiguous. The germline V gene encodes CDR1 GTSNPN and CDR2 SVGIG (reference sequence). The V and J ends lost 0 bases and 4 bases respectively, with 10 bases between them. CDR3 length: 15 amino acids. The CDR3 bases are TGTGCCTGGAGTGTACGTGTCAGATATAATTCACCCCTCCACTTT. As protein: CAWSVRVRYNSPLHF. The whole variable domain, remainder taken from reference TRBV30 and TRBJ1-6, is SQTIHQWPATLVQPVGSPLSLECTVEGTSNPNLYWYRQAAGRGLQLLFYSVGIGQISSEVPQNLSASRPQDRQFILSSKKLLLSDSGFYLCAWSVRVRYNSPLHFGNGTRLTVT.

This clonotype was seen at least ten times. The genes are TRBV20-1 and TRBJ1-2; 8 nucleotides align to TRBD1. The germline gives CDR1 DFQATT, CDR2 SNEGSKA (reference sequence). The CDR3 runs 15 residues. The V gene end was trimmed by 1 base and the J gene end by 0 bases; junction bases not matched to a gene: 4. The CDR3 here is CSARVGTGANYGYTF. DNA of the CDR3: TGCAGTGCTAGAGTCGGGACAGGAGCTAACTATGGCTACACCTTC.

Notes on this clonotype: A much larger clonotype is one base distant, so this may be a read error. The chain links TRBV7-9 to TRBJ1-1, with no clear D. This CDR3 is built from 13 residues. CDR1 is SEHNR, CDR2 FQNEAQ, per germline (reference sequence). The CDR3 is CTSSSITNTEAFF. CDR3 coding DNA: TGTACCAGCAGCTCTATAACTAACACTGAAGCTTTCTTT. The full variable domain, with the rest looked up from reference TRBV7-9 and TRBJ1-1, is DTGVSQNPRHKITKRGQNVTFRCDPISEHNRLYWYRQTLGQGPEFLTYFQNEAQLEKSRLLSDRFSAERPKGSFSTLEIQRTEQGDSAMYLCTSSSITNTEAFFGQGTRLTVV.

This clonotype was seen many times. The chain's CDR3 is CSGRESGASYEQYF. In DNA, the CDR3 is TGCAGTGGACGGGAATCGGGAGCTTCCTACGAGCAGTACTTC. V is TRBV20-1 and J is TRBJ2-7; TRBD2 might be the D (6 bases). The germline V and J ends were trimmed by 7 bases and 1 base, with 17 bases remaining between them. Germline CDR1 and CDR2: DFQATT and SNEGSKA (reference sequence). The CDR3 totals 14 residues.

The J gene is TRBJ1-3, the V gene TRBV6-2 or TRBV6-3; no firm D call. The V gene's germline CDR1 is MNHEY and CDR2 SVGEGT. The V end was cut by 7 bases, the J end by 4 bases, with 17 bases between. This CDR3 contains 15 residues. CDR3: CASTPKHGSGNTIYF. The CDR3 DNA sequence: TGTGCCAGCACCCCGAAACACGGATCAGGAAACACCATATATTTT.

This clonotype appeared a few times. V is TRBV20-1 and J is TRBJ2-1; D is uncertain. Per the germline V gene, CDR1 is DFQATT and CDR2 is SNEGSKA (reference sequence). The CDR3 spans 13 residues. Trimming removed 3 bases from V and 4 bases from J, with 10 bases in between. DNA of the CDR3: TGCAGTGCTAGGTTTCTAGGATACAATGAGCAGTTCTTC. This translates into CSARFLGYNEQFF.

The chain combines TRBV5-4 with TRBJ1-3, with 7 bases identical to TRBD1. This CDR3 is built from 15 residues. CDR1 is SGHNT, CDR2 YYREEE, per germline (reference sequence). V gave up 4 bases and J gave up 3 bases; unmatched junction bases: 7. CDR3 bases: TGTGCCAGCAGCGCTACAGGGGAGAATGGAAACACCATATATTTT. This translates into CASSATGENGNTIYF.

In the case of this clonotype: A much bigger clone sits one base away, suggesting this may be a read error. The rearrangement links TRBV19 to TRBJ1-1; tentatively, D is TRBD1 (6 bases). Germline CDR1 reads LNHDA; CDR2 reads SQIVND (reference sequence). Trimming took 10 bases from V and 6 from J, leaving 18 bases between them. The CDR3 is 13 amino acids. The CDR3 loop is CAKASRGSAEAFF. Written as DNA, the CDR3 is TGTGCCAAAGCTAGCAGGGGTAGCGCTGAAGCTTTCTTT.

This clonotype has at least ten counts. CDR3 protein: CASSQEGGGQPQHF. The CDR3 coding sequence is TGTGCCAGCAGCCAAGAAGGGGGCGGCCAGCCCCAGCATTTT. V gene TRBV3-1 combines with J gene TRBJ1-5; 7 positions agree with TRBD1. Germline CDR1 and CDR2: LGHDT and YNNKEL (reference sequence). The V gene end was trimmed by 0 bases and the J gene end by 7 bases; junction bases not matched to a gene: 3. The CDR3 has 14 amino acids.

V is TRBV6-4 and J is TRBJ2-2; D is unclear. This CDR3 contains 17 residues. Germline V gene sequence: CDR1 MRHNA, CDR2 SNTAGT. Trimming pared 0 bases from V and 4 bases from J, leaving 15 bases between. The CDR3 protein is CASSDSGQQGFTGELFF. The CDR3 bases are TGTGCCAGCAGTGACTCCGGGCAGCAAGGGTTCACCGGGGAGCTGTTTTTT.

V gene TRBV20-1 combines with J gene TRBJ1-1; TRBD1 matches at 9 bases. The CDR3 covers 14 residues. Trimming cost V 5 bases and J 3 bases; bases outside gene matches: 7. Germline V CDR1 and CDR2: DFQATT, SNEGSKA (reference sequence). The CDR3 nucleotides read TGCAGTGCTGAGGGACAGGGATCGGACACTGAAGCTTTCTTT. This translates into CSAEGQGSDTEAFF.

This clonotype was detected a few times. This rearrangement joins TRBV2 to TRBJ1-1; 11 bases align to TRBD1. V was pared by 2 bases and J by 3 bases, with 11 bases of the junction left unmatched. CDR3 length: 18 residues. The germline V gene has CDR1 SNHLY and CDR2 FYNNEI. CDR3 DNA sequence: TGTGCCAGCAGTGAACAGGGACAGGGGGGGTCGGGGTACACTGAAGCTTTCTTT. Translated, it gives CASSEQGQGGSGYTEAFF.

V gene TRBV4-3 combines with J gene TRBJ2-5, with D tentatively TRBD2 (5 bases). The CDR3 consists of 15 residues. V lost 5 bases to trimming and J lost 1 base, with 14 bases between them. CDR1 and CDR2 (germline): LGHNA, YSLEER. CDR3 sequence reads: CASSKTALAQETQYF. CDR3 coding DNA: TGCGCCAGCAGCAAAACGGCCCTAGCCCAAGAGACCCAGTACTTC.

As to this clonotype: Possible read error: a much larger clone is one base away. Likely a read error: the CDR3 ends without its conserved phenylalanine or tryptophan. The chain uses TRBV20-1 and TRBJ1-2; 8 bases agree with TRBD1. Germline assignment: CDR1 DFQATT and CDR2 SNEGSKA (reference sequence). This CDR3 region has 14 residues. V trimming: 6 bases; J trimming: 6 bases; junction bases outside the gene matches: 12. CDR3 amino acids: CSAPTLQGAHGYTL. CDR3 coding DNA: TGCAGTGCCCCTACCCTCCAGGGGGCTCATGGCTACACCCTC.

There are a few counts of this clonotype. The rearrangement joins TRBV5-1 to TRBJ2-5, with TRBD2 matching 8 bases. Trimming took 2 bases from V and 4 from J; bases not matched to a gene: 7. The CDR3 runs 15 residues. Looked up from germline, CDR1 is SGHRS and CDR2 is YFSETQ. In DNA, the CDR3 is TGCGCCAGCAGCTTAGATTTAGCGGGAAGAGAGACCCAGTACTTC. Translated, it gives CASSLDLAGRETQYF.

CDR3: CASRPTSGGMDEQFF. CDR3 nucleotide sequence: TGTGCCAGCAGGCCGACTAGCGGGGGGATGGATGAGCAGTTCTTC. The chain uses TRBV11-2 and TRBJ2-1, with 13 bases identical to TRBD2. Germline CDR1 is SGHAT and CDR2 is FQNNGV. After removal of 6 bases from V and 8 bases from J, the junction contained 7 bases not matched to a gene. This CDR3 comprises 15 residues.

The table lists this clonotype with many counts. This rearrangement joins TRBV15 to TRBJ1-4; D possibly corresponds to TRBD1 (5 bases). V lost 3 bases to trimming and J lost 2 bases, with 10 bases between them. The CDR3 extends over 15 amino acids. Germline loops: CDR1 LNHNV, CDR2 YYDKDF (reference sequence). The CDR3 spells CATSRFRETNEKLFF. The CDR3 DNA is TGTGCCACCAGCAGGTTCAGGGAGACTAATGAAAAACTGTTTTTT. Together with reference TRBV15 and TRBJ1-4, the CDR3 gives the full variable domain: DAMVIQNPRYQVTQFGKPVTLSCSQTLNHNVMYWYQQKSSQAPKLLFHYYDKDFNNEADTPDNFQSRRPNTSFCFLDIRSPGLGDTAMYLCATSRFRETNEKLFFGSGTQLSVL.

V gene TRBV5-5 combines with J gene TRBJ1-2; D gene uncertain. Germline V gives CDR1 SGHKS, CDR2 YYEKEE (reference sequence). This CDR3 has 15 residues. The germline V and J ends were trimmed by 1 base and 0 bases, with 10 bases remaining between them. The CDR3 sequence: CASSLFREANYGYTF. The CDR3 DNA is TGTGCCAGCAGCTTGTTTAGGGAAGCTAACTATGGCTACACCTTC.

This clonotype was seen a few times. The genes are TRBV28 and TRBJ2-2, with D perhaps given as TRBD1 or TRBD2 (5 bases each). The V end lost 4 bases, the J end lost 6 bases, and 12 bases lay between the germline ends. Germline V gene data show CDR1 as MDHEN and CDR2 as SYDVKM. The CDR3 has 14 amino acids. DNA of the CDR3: TGTGCCAGCAGTTCCCTTCGGGGCGCCGGGGAGCTGTTTTTT. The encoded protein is CASSSLRGAGELFF.

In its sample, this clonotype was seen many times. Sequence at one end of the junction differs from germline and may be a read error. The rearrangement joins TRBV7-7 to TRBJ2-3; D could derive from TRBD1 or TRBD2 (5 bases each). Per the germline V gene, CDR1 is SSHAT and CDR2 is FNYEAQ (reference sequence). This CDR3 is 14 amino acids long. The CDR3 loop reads CASSLGTHTDTQYF. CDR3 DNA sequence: TGTGCTAGCAGCTTAGGGACCCATACAGATACGCAGTATTTT. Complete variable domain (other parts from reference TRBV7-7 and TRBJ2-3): GAGVSQSPRYKVTKRGQDVTLRCDPISSHATLYWYQQALGQGPEFLTYFNYEAQPDKSGLPSDRFSAERPEGSISTLTIQRTEQRDSAMYRCASSLGTHTDTQYFGPGTRLTVL.